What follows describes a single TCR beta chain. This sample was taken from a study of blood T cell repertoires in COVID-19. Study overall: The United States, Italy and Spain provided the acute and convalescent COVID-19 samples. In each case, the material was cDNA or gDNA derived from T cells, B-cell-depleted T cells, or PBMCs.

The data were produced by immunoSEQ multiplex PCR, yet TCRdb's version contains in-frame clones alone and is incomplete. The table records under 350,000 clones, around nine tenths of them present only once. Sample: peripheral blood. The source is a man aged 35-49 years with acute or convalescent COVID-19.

CDR3 sequence (DNA): TGTGCCAGCAGCCAAGTCTCTGGGACACCGAATGAAAAACTGTTTTTT. Translating it yields CASSQVSGTPNEKLFF. The V call is TRBV14, the J call TRBJ1-4; D is perhaps TRBD1 (6 bases). Between the trimmed V and J ends, which lost 1 base and 5 bases, there was a span of 14 bases. The CDR3 covers 16 residues. Germline CDR1 is SGHDN and CDR2 is FVKESK.